Following are 27 T cell receptor beta chains from one sample sequenced in a study of OX40 agonist ivuxolimab in advanced cancers. Library generation was performed with the immunoSEQ multiplex PCR assay. In its TCRdb copy, this immuneACCESS table keeps in-frame sequences only and misses some clones. Where compared with another copy, unresolved V genes explain less than half of these, and the others have no known cause. The sample contains roughly 64,000 clones, around 90% of them found a single time. Approximately 0.44% of the sample rests with the top ten. This specimen consisted of CD4+ or CD8+ T cells sorted from blood, obtained in a trial of the OX40 agonist ivuxolimab. Every receptor here comes from an adult with an advanced solid tumor such as melanoma, head and neck, liver or kidney cancer.

V is TRBV19 and J is TRBJ2-2, with a weak D call TRBD2 (5 bases). Germline values: CDR1 LNHDA, CDR2 SQIVND (reference sequence). CDR3 length equals 16 residues. V lost 1 base and J lost 0, with 9 bases in between. The CDR3 DNA follows: TGTGCCAGTAGTATAGGCGCGGGCCCGAACACCGGGGAGCTGTTTTTT. Translating it yields CASSIGAGPNTGELFF. Full variable domain (remainder filled in from reference TRBV19 and TRBJ2-2): DGGITQSPKYLFRKEGQNVTLSCEQNLNHDAMYWYRQDPGQGLRLIYYSQIVNDFQKGDIAEGYSVSREKKESFPLTVTSAQKNPTAFYLCASSIGAGPNTGELFFGEGSRLTVL.

This chain links TRBV7-6 with TRBJ2-7, with D possibly being TRBD2 (6 bases). Trimming took 1 base from V and 7 from J, leaving 11 bases between them. Per the germline V gene, CDR1 is SGHVS and CDR2 is FNYEAQ. The CDR3 runs to 13 residues. The CDR3 is CASSLGPSGEQYF. The CDR3 DNA sequence: TGTGCCAGCAGCTTAGGGCCGAGCGGGGAGCAGTACTTC.

The chain uses TRBV7-9 and TRBJ2-1; D is possibly TRBD2 (5 bases). Germline CDR1 and CDR2: SEHNR and FQNEAQ (reference sequence). V dropped 7 bases and J dropped 7 bases, with 20 bases sitting between them. The CDR3 is 15 residues long. CDR3: CASNPASGRTNEQFF. The CDR3 region has the DNA TGTGCCAGCAACCCTGCGAGTGGGCGGACTAATGAGCAGTTCTTC.

The chain couples TRBV5-6 to TRBJ2-7; TRBD2 agrees at 11 bases. In germline, CDR1 is SGHDT, CDR2 YYEEEE. CDR3 length: 16 amino acids. V lost 3 bases to trimming and J lost 0 bases; unmatched junction nucleotides: 5. The CDR3: CASSSTTSGNSYEQYF. In DNA, the CDR3 is TGTGCCAGCAGCTCCACGACTAGCGGGAACTCCTACGAGCAGTACTTC.

This chain joins TRBV7-9 and TRBJ1-1; D is undetermined. The V gene lost 5 bases and the J gene lost 1 base, with 14 bases spanning the gap. Germline CDR1 is SEHNR and CDR2 is FQNEAQ (reference sequence). The CDR3 is made up of 15 amino acids. The CDR3 reads CASSPMGIGNTEAFF. Written as DNA, the CDR3 is TGTGCCAGCAGCCCCATGGGGATCGGGAACACTGAAGCTTTCTTT.

The genes are TRBV7-9 and TRBJ2-3, with 9 bases matching TRBD1. This CDR3 has 13 residues. V was clipped by 6 bases and J by 4 bases; unmatched bases: 2. CDR1 and CDR2 from the germline V gene are SEHNR and FQNEAQ (reference sequence). CDR3 sequence: CASSNRGPDTQYF. The CDR3 DNA is TGTGCCAGCAGTAACAGGGGGCCAGATACGCAGTATTTT.

The gene calls are TRBV27 and TRBJ2-5, with 11 nucleotides matching TRBD1. CDR3 length: 16 amino acids. Germline V gene data show CDR1 as MNHEY and CDR2 as SMNVEV (reference sequence). After removal of 2 bases from V and 4 bases from J, the junction contained 6 bases not matched to a gene. The CDR3 spells CASSLTGTGGSETQYF. CDR3 in DNA: TGTGCCAGCAGTTTAACCGGGACAGGGGGGTCAGAGACCCAGTACTTC.

CDR3: CASSVQAATNYGYTF. CDR3 nucleotides: TGTGCCAGCAGCGTACAGGCCGCAACTAACTATGGCTACACCTTC. The chain combines TRBV9 with TRBJ1-2; the D is unclear. V was trimmed by 1 base and J by 0 bases, leaving 10 bases between them. The V gene's germline CDR1 is SGDLS and CDR2 YYNGEE. The CDR3 is 15 amino acids. The whole variable domain, filled in from reference TRBV9 and TRBJ1-2, reads DSGVTQTPKHLITATGQRVTLRCSPRSGDLSVYWYQQSLDQGLQFLIQYYNGEERAKGNILERFSAQQFPDLHSELNLSSLELGDSALYFCASSVQAATNYGYTFGSGTRLTVV.

This clone was seen once. The chain links TRBV28 to TRBJ2-7; the D gene is possibly TRBD2 (7 bases). CDR3 length: 15 residues. Per germline, CDR1 MDHEN and CDR2 SYDVKM. Trimming took 5 bases from V and 2 from J, leaving 16 bases between them. DNA for the CDR3: TGTGCCAGCAGTAGGGCAGGGGAGGGCGCCTACGAGCAGTACTTC. Protein: CASSRAGEGAYEQYF.

As for this clone: The same CDR3 can be traced to other DNA sequences in this sample. The chain is built from TRBV2 and TRBJ2-1; the match to TRBD2 covers 15 bases. In germline, CDR1 is SNHLY, CDR2 FYNNEI. V lost 6 bases to trimming and J lost 2 bases; unmatched junction nucleotides: 2. This CDR3 contains 16 residues. CDR3 nucleotides: TGTGCCAGCAGCCGGACTAGCGGGAGGGCCTACAATGAGCAGTTCTTC. Translating gives CASSRTSGRAYNEQFF. Complete variable domain (other parts from reference TRBV2 and TRBJ2-1): EPEVTQTPSHQVTQMGQEVILRCVPISNHLYFYWYRQILGQKVEFLVSFYNNEISEKSEIFDDQFSVERPDGSNFTLKIRSTKLEDSAMYFCASSRTSGRAYNEQFFGPGTRLTVL.

This chain links TRBV5-1 with TRBJ2-2, with D perhaps matching TRBD1 (6 bases). This CDR3 is built from 15 residues. Germline V gene sequence: CDR1 SGHRS, CDR2 YFSETQ. V shed 3 bases and J shed 1 base, with 10 bases lying between them. CDR3 sequence (DNA): TGCGCCAGCAGCTACAAGACAGGGAACACCGGGGAGCTGTTTTTT. It specifies CASSYKTGNTGELFF.

The V call is TRBV5-1, the J call TRBJ2-5; TRBD2 agrees at 8 bases. V shed 0 bases, J shed 3 bases, and the junction held 7 bases outside the gene matches. The CDR3 is 16 residues long. The germline CDR1 and CDR2 sequences are SGHRS and YFSETQ. The CDR3 loop is CASSLAPAGDEETQYF. CDR3 coding DNA: TGCGCCAGCAGCTTGGCGCCAGCGGGAGATGAAGAGACCCAGTACTTC.

This rearrangement joins TRBV6-5 to TRBJ1-1; D unclear. This CDR3 comprises 15 residues. The V and J ends lost 1 base and 0 bases respectively, with 9 bases between them. Germline assignment: CDR1 MNHEY and CDR2 SVGAGI. The CDR3 region is CASSYYGGMNTEAFF. In DNA, the CDR3 is TGTGCCAGCAGTTACTATGGAGGAATGAACACTGAAGCTTTCTTT.

This clone was counted once. This chain links TRBV11-2 with TRBJ2-7; D gene unclear. Trimming took off 7 bases at V and 6 bases at J, with 19 bases between the two ends. The CDR3 covers 14 residues. The germline V gene has CDR1 SGHAT and CDR2 FQNNGV. The CDR3 nucleotides read TGTGCCAGCAAATCCTTTGTCGGACCTGGCGAGCAGTACTTC. Protein sequence: CASKSFVGPGEQYF.

CDR3 in amino acids: CAISDAFRWAFF. CDR3 nucleotide sequence: TGTGCCATCAGTGACGCTTTTAGATGGGCTTTCTTT. This rearrangement joins TRBV10-3 to TRBJ1-1; no definite D call. There are 12 residues in the CDR3. Germline V gene data show CDR1 as ENHRY and CDR2 as SYGVKD. Trimming shortened V by 3 bases and J by 11 bases, and 13 bases separated the two germline ends.

This chain joins TRBV7-6 and TRBJ2-3; no definite D call. With 1 base removed from V and 2 bases from J, the gap between germline ends came to 4 bases. Per the germline V gene, CDR1 is SGHVS and CDR2 is FNYEAQ. The CDR3 length is 13 residues. The CDR3 is CASSLGHTDTQYF. In nucleotides, the CDR3 is TGTGCCAGCAGCTTAGGTCACACAGATACGCAGTATTTT.

V gene TRBV28 combines with J gene TRBJ1-5; 8 bases map to TRBD1. From germline, CDR1 is MDHEN and CDR2 SYDVKM. The V segment lost 5 bases and the J segment 3 bases; nucleotides outside the gene matches: 3. The CDR3 is 14 residues long. For the CDR3, the DNA is TGTGCCAGCAGTCGGACAGGGATCAATCAGCCCCAGCATTTT. Amino acids: CASSRTGINQPQHF.

The chain couples TRBV30 to TRBJ1-2; D gene ambiguous. Germline V lookup: CDR1 GTSNPN, CDR2 SVGIG (reference sequence). Trimming pared 3 bases from V and 1 base from J, leaving 9 bases between. This CDR3 has 13 residues. The CDR3 loop is CAWSIQVNYGYTF. DNA for the CDR3: TGTGCCTGGAGCATTCAGGTTAACTATGGCTACACCTTC.

The rearrangement links TRBV7-2 to TRBJ1-3; D not resolved. Germline CDR1 SGHTA, CDR2 FQGNSA. The length of the CDR3 is 13 residues. V dropped 4 bases and J dropped 1 base, with 5 bases sitting between them. The CDR3 DNA reads TGTGCCAGCAGCTCCCAATCTGGAAACACCATATATTTT. Its protein is CASSSQSGNTIYF.

V usage is TRBV15 and J usage is TRBJ2-1; tentative D call: TRBD1 (5 bases). Trimming took 0 bases from V and 9 from J, leaving 15 bases between them. The CDR3 has 15 amino acids. CDR1 LNHNV and CDR2 YYDKDF come from the germline V gene (reference sequence). Here the CDR3 reads CATSRDPGAQGEQFF. CDR3 DNA sequence: TGTGCCACCAGCAGAGATCCCGGCGCCCAGGGTGAGCAGTTCTTC.

The chain links TRBV19 to TRBJ2-4, with D maybe TRBD1 (6 bases). Germline V gives CDR1 LNHDA, CDR2 SQIVND (reference sequence). There are 15 residues in the CDR3. The V gene lost 1 base and the J gene lost 7 bases, with 14 bases spanning the gap. In DNA, the CDR3 is TGTGCCAGTAGTATAGGAGACCAGGGGCGCAACATTCAGTACTTC. This gives the protein CASSIGDQGRNIQYF.

V is TRBV27 and J is TRBJ2-7; 8 bases map to TRBD2. The germline V gene has CDR1 MNHEY and CDR2 SMNVEV (reference sequence). V lost 3 bases to trimming and J lost 5 bases; unmatched junction nucleotides: 3. This CDR3 contains 13 residues. CDR3 protein: CASSFREGHEQYF. The CDR3 DNA reads as TGTGCCAGCAGTTTTCGGGAGGGCCACGAGCAGTACTTC.

V gene TRBV11-3 combines with J gene TRBJ2-5, with a possible D match to TRBD2 (5 bases). Trimming stripped 1 base from V and 2 bases from J, with 8 bases between. The CDR3 is made up of 14 amino acids. Germline V gene lookup returns CDR1 SGHNT and CDR2 YENEEA. DNA of the CDR3: TGTGCCAGCAGCTTAGGTGGAGGACAAGAGACCCAGTACTTC. Protein product: CASSLGGGQETQYF.

V gene TRBV6-1 combines with J gene TRBJ1-5; tentative D call: TRBD1 (5 bases). Trimming shortened V by 4 bases and J by 2 bases, and 12 bases separated the two germline ends. CDR3 length equals 15 residues. Germline V gene data show CDR1 as MNHNS and CDR2 as SASEGT. Here the CDR3 DNA reads TGTGCCAGCAGTGGGCAAGGGGCAGGCAATCAGCCCCAGCATTTT. Amino acid sequence: CASSGQGAGNQPQHF.

This chain uses TRBV11-2 with TRBJ2-3; 12 nucleotides agree with TRBD2. After removal of 1 base from V and 1 base from J, the junction contained 3 bases not matched to a gene. The CDR3 extends over 17 amino acids. Germline V gene sequence: CDR1 SGHAT, CDR2 FQNNGV. CDR3 sequence (DNA): TGTGCCAGCAGCTTAGTTGCTAGCGGGAGGGGCACAGATACGCAGTATTTT. It translates to CASSLVASGRGTDTQYF.

The chain recombines TRBV9 with TRBJ2-1; TRBD2 agrees at 12 bases. The CDR3 has 19 amino acids. Trimming at V came to 1 base and at J to 7 bases, leaving 15 bases not matched to a gene. The germline gives CDR1 SGDLS, CDR2 YYNGEE. The CDR3 bases are TGTGCCAGCAGCGTACTATCCTATCCTAGCGGGAGGGGTAGGAATGAGCAGTTCTTC. This gives the protein CASSVLSYPSGRGRNEQFF. Variable domain in full (rest from reference TRBV9 and TRBJ2-1): DSGVTQTPKHLITATGQRVTLRCSPRSGDLSVYWYQQSLDQGLQFLIQYYNGEERAKGNILERFSAQQFPDLHSELNLSSLELGDSALYFCASSVLSYPSGRGRNEQFFGPGTRLTVL.

This clone has only a few counts. This chain joins TRBV19 and TRBJ1-2; D possibly corresponds to TRBD1 (6 bases). This CDR3 is 13 amino acids long. The V end lost 6 bases, the J end lost 8 bases, and 16 bases lay between the germline ends. Germline-derived CDR1 and CDR2 are LNHDA and SQIVND (reference sequence). This CDR3 is CASRPRQVGGYTF. The CDR3 region has the DNA TGTGCCAGTAGGCCGAGACAGGTCGGGGGCTACACCTTC.